The next 23 T cell receptor beta chains were all read from a single sample in a study of T cell responses to AZD1222 COVID-19 vaccine. The repertoire was sequenced with immunoSEQ multiplex PCR; TCRdb's copy has only in-frame clones and lacks some. The repertoire holds 100,000 to 150,000 clones, with approximately 90% as singletons. The sample was peripheral blood, taken on day 0 of AZD1222 vaccination. These receptors were collected from an adult in good health.

To note about this clone: A junction end diverges from the germline sequence, so it may reflect a read error. V gene TRBV7-7 combines with J gene TRBJ2-5; 8 bases align to TRBD2. This CDR3 has 15 amino acids. In germline, CDR1 is SSHAT, CDR2 FNYEAQ (reference sequence). In nucleotides, the CDR3 is TGTGCTAGCAGCTTAGATCGGGGGGGCCAAGAGACCCAGTACTTC. It translates to CASSLDRGGQETQYF.

This clone has more than one count but fewer than ten. The CDR3 DNA is TGTGCCAGCAGCTTGTTCTCCTACGAGCAGTACTTC. Protein sequence: CASSLFSYEQYF. The chain recombines TRBV5-5 with TRBJ2-7; D is unresolved. Trimming stripped 1 base from V and 0 bases from J, with 2 bases between. Per the germline V gene, CDR1 is SGHKS and CDR2 is YYEKEE (reference sequence). This CDR3 contains 12 residues.

The rearrangement uses TRBV4-1 and TRBJ2-7, with 7 bases aligning to TRBD1. J was trimmed by 6 bases and V by 1 base; bases with no gene match: 6. Per germline, CDR1 MGHRA and CDR2 YSYEKL. The CDR3 contains 14 residues. The CDR3: CASSQGGQTGEQYF. In DNA form, the CDR3 reads TGCGCCAGCAGCCAAGGGGGACAGACGGGCGAGCAGTACTTC.

This clone was seen only once. This sequence joins TRBV28 and TRBJ1-2, with 10 bases fitting TRBD1. Germline CDR1 MDHEN, CDR2 SYDVKM. Unmatched junction bases numbered 12, after V lost 4 bases and J lost 10 bases. The CDR3 runs to 15 residues. CDR3 sequence (DNA): TGTGCCAGCAGTTACGGACAGGGGGGAGCCTATATCTACACCTTC. It specifies CASSYGQGGAYIYTF.

The rearrangement links TRBV27 to TRBJ2-3; D gene ambiguous. Trimming cost V 7 bases and J 0 bases, with 8 bases left between them. This CDR3 has 13 residues. Per the germline V gene, CDR1 is MNHEY and CDR2 is SMNVEV (reference sequence). Here the CDR3 DNA reads TGTGCCAGCAAGCTCTATAGCACAGATACGCAGTATTTT. Translation gives CASKLYSTDTQYF.

Note on this clone: Relative to the germline gene, one junction end is altered; a read error may explain this. The chain carries TRBV7-7 and TRBJ1-3; D is undetermined. Germline CDR1 is SSHAT and CDR2 is FNYEAQ (reference sequence). The CDR3 has 15 amino acids. DNA for the CDR3: TGTGCTAGCAGCTTAGACCCCAGCTCTGGAAACACCATATATTTT. This codes for CASSLDPSSGNTIYF.

V gene TRBV6-5 combines with J gene TRBJ1-1; perhaps TRBD1 as D (5 bases). The V and J ends lost 6 bases and 4 bases respectively, with 15 bases between them. Germline V CDR1 and CDR2: MNHEY, SVGAGI. The CDR3 is 14 amino acids. This chain's CDR3 is CASRSPGRGTEAFF. The CDR3 nucleotides read TGTGCCAGCAGATCTCCAGGGCGAGGCACTGAAGCTTTCTTT.

This clone showed up just once. This chain uses TRBV7-6 with TRBJ1-6; D ambiguous. V was pared by 0 bases and J by 5 bases, with 8 bases between. Germline loops: CDR1 SGHVS, CDR2 FNYEAQ. The CDR3 extends over 15 amino acids. The CDR3 nucleotides are TGTGCCAGCAGCTTAGCAGGCGGGGATAATTCACCCCTCCACTTT. Translation: CASSLAGGDNSPLHF. Based on the CDR3 plus reference TRBV7-6 and TRBJ1-6, the full variable domain is GAGVSQSPRYKVTKRGQDVALRCDPISGHVSLYWYRQALGQGPEFLTYFNYEAQQDKSGLPNDRFSAERPEGSISTLTIQRTEQRDSAMYRCASSLAGGDNSPLHFGNGTRLTVT.

The genes are TRBV15 and TRBJ1-2; possible D gene TRBD1, 6 bases. This CDR3 is 13 amino acids long. The V gene's germline CDR1 is LNHNV and CDR2 YYDKDF (reference sequence). Trimming stripped 1 base from V and 10 bases from J, with 13 bases between. This CDR3 reads CATSRGGTSYYTF. The CDR3 nucleotides read TGTGCCACCAGCAGAGGGGGGACATCCTACTACACCTTC.

The genes are TRBV13 and TRBJ1-4; no definite D call. V lost 0 bases to trimming and J lost 8 bases, with 10 bases between them. The CDR3 totals 14 residues. The germline V gene has CDR1 PRHDT and CDR2 FYEKMQ (reference sequence). CDR3 in amino acids: CASSLGVAGEKLFF. In DNA, the CDR3 is TGTGCCAGCAGCTTAGGGGTGGCGGGAGAAAAACTGTTTTTT. Complete variable domain (other parts from reference TRBV13 and TRBJ1-4): AAGVIQSPRHLIKEKRETATLKCYPIPRHDTVYWYQQGPGQDPQFLISFYEKMQSDKGSIPDRFSAQQFSDYHSELNMSSLELGDSALYFCASSLGVAGEKLFFGSGTQLSVL.

The J gene is TRBJ1-2, the V gene TRBV21-1. TRBV21-1 is tagged as a pseudogene. The CDR3 length is 15 residues. CDR3 loop: CASSRVRAEGNGYTF. The DNA for the CDR3 is TGTGCCAGCAGCCGGGTGCGGGCGGAAGGGAATGGCTACACCTTC.

The chain has TRBV12-3 or TRBV12-4 and TRBJ2-3; D ambiguous. The CDR3 covers 12 residues. Trimming pared 6 bases from V and 6 bases from J, leaving 10 bases between. The CDR3 is CASSPVVDTQYF. For the CDR3, the DNA is TGTGCCAGCAGCCCCGTGGTGGATACGCAGTATTTT.

The chain links TRBV6-2 or TRBV6-3 to TRBJ2-3; D ambiguous. Trimming left V 0 bases short and J 0 bases short, with 7 bases between. Germline lookup yields CDR1 MNHEY and CDR2 SVGEGT. The CDR3 is 15 amino acids. The CDR3 reads CASSYSGISTDTQYF. CDR3 coding DNA: TGTGCCAGCAGTTACTCGGGGATTAGCACAGATACGCAGTATTTT.

The chain is built from TRBV5-6 and TRBJ2-7; unclear D gene. Germline CDR1 is SGHDT and CDR2 is YYEEEE. The CDR3 sequence is 13 residues long. Trimming took off 0 bases at V and 2 bases at J, with 6 bases between the two ends. The CDR3 reads CASSLGRTYEQYF. As DNA, the CDR3 is TGTGCCAGCAGCTTGGGTCGGACCTACGAGCAGTACTTC.

The rearrangement uses TRBV29-1 and TRBJ2-7; 8 nucleotides agree with TRBD1. With V trimmed by 3 bases and J by 0 bases, 4 bases remained unmatched. CDR1 SQVTM and CDR2 ANQGSEA come from the germline V gene. This CDR3 has 14 amino acids. CDR3 sequence reads: CSVEDRDHSYEQYF. The CDR3 bases are TGCAGCGTTGAGGACAGGGACCACTCCTACGAGCAGTACTTC.

This clone was seen only a few times. The rearrangement links TRBV7-6 to TRBJ1-1; possible D gene TRBD1, 5 bases. Trimming shortened V by 0 bases and J by 5 bases, and 13 bases separated the two germline ends. In germline, CDR1 is SGHVS, CDR2 FNYEAQ. This CDR3 has 15 residues. This CDR3 reads CASSLAAGTSTEAFF. DNA for the CDR3: TGTGCCAGCAGCTTAGCTGCAGGGACTAGTACTGAAGCTTTCTTT.

The CDR3 protein is CASSVGQGYEQYF. As DNA, the CDR3 is TGTGCCAGCAGCGTAGGACAGGGCTACGAGCAGTACTTC. The gene calls are TRBV7-8 and TRBJ2-7; 8 bases map to TRBD1. Losses at the gene ends were 5 bases for V and 3 bases for J; bases not matched to a gene: 3. The germline V gene has CDR1 SGHVS and CDR2 FQNEAQ. The CDR3 sequence is 13 residues long. The whole variable domain, filled in from reference TRBV7-8 and TRBJ2-7, reads GAGVSQSPRYKVAKRGQDVALRCDPISGHVSLFWYQQALGQGPEFLTYFQNEAQLDKSGLPSDRFFAERPEGSVSTLKIQRTQQEDSAVYLCASSVGQGYEQYFGPGTRLTVT.

CDR3 loop: CASTTGVPYEQYF. CDR3 DNA: TGTGCCAGCACGACAGGGGTCCCGTACGAGCAGTACTTC. The chain carries TRBV28 and TRBJ2-7, with 8 positions matching TRBD1. From germline, CDR1 is MDHEN and CDR2 SYDVKM. This CDR3 has 13 amino acids. V shed 7 bases and J 4 bases; nucleotides not matched to a gene: 6.

In regard to this clone: A read error may account for a junction end that differs from germline. The gene calls are TRBV28 and TRBJ1-6; D unresolved. Germline loops: CDR1 MDHEN, CDR2 SYDVKM. This CDR3 is built from 12 residues. In DNA form, the CDR3 reads TGTGCCAGCAGTTTAACGGGTTCAACCCTCCACTTT. It encodes CASSLTGSTLHF.

V usage is TRBV21-1 and J usage is TRBJ1-6. TRBV21-1 is recorded as a pseudogene. There are 14 residues in the CDR3. CDR3 amino acids: CASSKGAAGSPLHF. The CDR3 DNA reads TGTGCCAGCAGCAAGGGAGCAGCGGGCTCACCCCTCCACTTT.

The chain links TRBV2 to TRBJ2-7; D may be TRBD2 (6 bases). CDR3 length: 13 residues. The V gene lost 2 bases and the J gene lost 5 bases, with 10 bases spanning the gap. Germline CDR1 and CDR2: SNHLY and FYNNEI. The CDR3 protein is CASSELATDEQYF. DNA of the CDR3: TGTGCCAGCAGTGAACTAGCGACCGACGAGCAGTACTTC.

Here the CDR3 reads CASSYGGAGVTEAFF. The CDR3 nucleotides are TGTGCCAGCAGTTACGGTGGCGCAGGGGTCACTGAAGCTTTCTTT. This chain uses TRBV6-2 or TRBV6-3 with TRBJ1-1; maybe TRBD1 (6 bases). The CDR3 spans 15 residues. V dropped 2 bases and J dropped 4 bases, with 14 bases sitting between them. Germline V gene data show CDR1 as MNHEY and CDR2 as SVGEGT.

The chain recombines TRBV7-2 with TRBJ1-6; D gene uncertain. CDR1 and CDR2 (germline): SGHTA, FQGNSA. The CDR3 is 14 residues long. Trimming pared 2 bases from V and 7 bases from J, leaving 9 bases between. The CDR3 DNA sequence: TGTGCCAGCAGCTTATGGCCGACGAATTCACCCCTCCACTTT. Translation gives CASSLWPTNSPLHF.